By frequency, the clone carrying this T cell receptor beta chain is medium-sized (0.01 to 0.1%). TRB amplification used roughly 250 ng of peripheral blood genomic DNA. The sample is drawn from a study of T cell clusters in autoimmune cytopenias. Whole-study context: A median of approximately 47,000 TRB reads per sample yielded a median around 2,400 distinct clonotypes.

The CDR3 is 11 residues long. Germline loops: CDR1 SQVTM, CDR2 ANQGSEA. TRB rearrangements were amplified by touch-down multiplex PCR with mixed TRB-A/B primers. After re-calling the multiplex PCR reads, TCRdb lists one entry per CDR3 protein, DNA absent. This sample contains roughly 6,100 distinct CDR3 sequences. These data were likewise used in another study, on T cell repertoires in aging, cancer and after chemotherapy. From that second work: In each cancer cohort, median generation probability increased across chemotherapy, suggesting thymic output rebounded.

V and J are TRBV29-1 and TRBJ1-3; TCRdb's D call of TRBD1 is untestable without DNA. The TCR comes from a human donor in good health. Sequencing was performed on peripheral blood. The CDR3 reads CSVELGATIYF.